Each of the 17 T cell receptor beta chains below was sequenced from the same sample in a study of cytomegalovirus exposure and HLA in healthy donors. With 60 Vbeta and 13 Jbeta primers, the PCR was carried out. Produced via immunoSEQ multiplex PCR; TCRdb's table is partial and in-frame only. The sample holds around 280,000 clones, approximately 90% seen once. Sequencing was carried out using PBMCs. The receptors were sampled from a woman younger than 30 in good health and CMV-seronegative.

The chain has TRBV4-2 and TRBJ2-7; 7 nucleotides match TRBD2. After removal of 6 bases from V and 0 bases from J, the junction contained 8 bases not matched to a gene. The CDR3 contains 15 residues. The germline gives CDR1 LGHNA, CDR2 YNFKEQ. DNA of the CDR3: TGTGCCAGCAGTTCGGGAGGAGACAGCTCCTACGAGCAGTACTTC. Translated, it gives CASSSGGDSSYEQYF.

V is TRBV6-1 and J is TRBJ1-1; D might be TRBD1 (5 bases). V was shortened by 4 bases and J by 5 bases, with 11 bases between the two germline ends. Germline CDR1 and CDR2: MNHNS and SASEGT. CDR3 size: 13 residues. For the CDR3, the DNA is TGTGCCAGCAGTGGGGCAGGGAGGACTGAAGCTTTCTTT. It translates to CASSGAGRTEAFF.

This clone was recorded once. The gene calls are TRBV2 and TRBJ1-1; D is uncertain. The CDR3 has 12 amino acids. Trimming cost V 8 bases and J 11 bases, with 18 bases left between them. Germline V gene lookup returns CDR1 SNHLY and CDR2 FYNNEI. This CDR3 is CASGLARWIAFF. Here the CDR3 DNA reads TGTGCCAGCGGATTAGCTAGGTGGATCGCTTTCTTT.

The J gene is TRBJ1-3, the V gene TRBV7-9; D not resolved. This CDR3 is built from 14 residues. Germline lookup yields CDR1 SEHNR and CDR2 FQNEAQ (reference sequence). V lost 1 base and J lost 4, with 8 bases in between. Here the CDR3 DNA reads TGTGCCAGCAGCTTAGATCCTCCCGGAAACACCATATATTTT. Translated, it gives CASSLDPPGNTIYF.

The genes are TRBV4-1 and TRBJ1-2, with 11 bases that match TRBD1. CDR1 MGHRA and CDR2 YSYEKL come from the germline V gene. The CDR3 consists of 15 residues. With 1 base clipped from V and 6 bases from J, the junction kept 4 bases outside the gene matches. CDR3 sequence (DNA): TGCGCCAGCAGCCAAGCCCCGGACAGGGGGCATGGCTACACCTTC. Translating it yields CASSQAPDRGHGYTF.

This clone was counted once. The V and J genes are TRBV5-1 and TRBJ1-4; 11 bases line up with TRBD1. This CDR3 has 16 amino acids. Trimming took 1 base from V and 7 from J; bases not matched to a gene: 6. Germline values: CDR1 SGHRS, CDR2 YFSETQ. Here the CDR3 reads CASSLLSGQGAEKLFF. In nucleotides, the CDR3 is TGCGCCAGCAGCTTGCTCTCCGGACAGGGGGCTGAAAAACTGTTTTTT.

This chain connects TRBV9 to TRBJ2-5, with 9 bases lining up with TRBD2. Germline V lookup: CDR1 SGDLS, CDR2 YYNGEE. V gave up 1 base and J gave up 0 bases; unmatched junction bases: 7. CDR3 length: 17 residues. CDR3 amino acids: CASSVTSAGGYQETQYF. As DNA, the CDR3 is TGTGCCAGCAGCGTAACCTCGGCGGGGGGGTACCAAGAGACCCAGTACTTC.

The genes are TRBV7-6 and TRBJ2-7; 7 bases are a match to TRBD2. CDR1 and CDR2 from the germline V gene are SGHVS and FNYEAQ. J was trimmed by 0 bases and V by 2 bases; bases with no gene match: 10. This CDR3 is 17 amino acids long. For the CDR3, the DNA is TGTGCCAGCAGCTTATACCCCCTAGCGGAGGTCTCCTACGAGCAGTACTTC. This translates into CASSLYPLAEVSYEQYF.

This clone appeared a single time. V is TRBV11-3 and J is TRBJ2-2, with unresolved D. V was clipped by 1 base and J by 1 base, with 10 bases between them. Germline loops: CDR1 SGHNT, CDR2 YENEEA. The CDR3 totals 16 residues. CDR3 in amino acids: CASSLGGSRNTGELFF. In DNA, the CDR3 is TGTGCCAGCAGCTTAGGTGGTAGCAGGAACACCGGGGAGCTGTTTTTT. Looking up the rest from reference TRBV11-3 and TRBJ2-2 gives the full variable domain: EAGVVQSPRYKIIEKKQPVAFWCNPISGHNTLYWYLQNLGQGPELLIRYENEEAVDDSQLPKDRFSAERLKGVDSTLKIQPAELGDSAVYLCASSLGGSRNTGELFFGEGSRLTVL.

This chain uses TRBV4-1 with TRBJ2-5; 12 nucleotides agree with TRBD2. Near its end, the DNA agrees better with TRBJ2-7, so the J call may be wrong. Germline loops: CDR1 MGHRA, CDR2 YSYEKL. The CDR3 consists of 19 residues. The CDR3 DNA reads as TGCGCCAGCAGCCAAGATGTAGCGGGGACTAGCGGGTGGACCTACGAGCAGTACTTC. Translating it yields CASSQDVAGTSGWTYEQYF.

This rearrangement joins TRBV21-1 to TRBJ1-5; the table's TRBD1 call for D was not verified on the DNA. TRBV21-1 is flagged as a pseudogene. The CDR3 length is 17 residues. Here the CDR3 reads CASTVIPDRDSNQPQHF. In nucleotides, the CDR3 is TGTGCCAGCACCGTCATCCCCGACAGGGATAGCAATCAGCCCCAGCATTTT.

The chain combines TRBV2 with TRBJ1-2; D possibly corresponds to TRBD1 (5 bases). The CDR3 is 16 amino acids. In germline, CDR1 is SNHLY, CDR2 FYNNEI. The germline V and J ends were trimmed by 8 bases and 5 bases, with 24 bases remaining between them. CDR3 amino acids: CASDRESFTPVYGYTF. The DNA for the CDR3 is TGTGCCAGCGACAGAGAAAGTTTCACACCAGTATATGGCTACACCTTC.

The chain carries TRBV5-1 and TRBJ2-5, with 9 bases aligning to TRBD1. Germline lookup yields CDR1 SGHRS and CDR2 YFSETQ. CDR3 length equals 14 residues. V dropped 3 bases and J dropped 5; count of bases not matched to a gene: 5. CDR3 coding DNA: TGCGCCAGCAGCTGGGGACAGGGAGGGGAGACCCAGTACTTC. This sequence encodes CASSWGQGGETQYF.

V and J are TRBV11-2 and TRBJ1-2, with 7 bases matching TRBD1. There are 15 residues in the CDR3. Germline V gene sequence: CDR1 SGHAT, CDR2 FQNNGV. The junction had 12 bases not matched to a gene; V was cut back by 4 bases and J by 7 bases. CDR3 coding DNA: TGTGCCAGCAGCTCAGAGATCAGGGGGGAAGGTGGCTACACCTTC. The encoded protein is CASSSEIRGEGGYTF.

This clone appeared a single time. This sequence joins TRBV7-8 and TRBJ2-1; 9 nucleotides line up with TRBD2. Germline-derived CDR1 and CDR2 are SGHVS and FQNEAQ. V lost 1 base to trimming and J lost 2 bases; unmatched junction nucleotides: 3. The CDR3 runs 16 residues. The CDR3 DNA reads TGTGCCAGCAGCTTAGTCCCTAGCGGGGCCTACAATGAGCAGTTCTTC. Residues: CASSLVPSGAYNEQFF.

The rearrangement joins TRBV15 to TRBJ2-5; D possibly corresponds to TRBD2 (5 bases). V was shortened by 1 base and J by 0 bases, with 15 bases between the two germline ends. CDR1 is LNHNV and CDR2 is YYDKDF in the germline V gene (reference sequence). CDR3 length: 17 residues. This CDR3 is CATSRVGPGTNQETQYF. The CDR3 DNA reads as TGTGCCACCAGCAGAGTAGGCCCGGGAACCAACCAAGAGACCCAGTACTTC.

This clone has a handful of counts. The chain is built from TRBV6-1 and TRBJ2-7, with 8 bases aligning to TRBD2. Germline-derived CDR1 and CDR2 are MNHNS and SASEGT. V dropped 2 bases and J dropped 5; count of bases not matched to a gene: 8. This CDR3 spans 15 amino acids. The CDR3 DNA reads TGTGCCAGCAGTGAACAAACGGGGGGGCTCGACGAGCAGTACTTC. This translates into CASSEQTGGLDEQYF.